This record covers a single TCR beta chain. Its antigen is unknown. The entirety of the isolated RNA underwent reverse transcription, so expressed TCRB transcripts were sequenced. Here immunoSEQ multiplex PCR was the method, and the copy in TCRdb shows in-frame clones only, minus some. The sample contains 400,000 to 450,000 clones, around 14% of which appear only once. V shed 6 bases and J shed 3 bases, with 11 bases lying between them. The V gene's germline CDR1 is KGHSH and CDR2 LQKENI. The CDR3 sequence is 14 residues long. The sample comes from a study of beta chain features in type 1 diabetes. Study observations and caveats: In all four CD4+ subsets, TCRB CDR3 length was significantly, moderately reduced in type 1 diabetes. Sequencing used cDNA, and cells with high TCR expression could therefore be over-represented. The VDJ junctions of type 1 diabetes patients carried fewer insertions and more deletions.

Material for sequencing was naive CD4+ T cells from blood. The receptor was isolated from a man between 25 and 39 years old in good health. The chain carries TRBV18 and TRBJ1-4; D perhaps matches TRBD1 (5 bases). The CDR3 is CASSVGASNEKLFF. CDR3 in DNA: TGTGCCAGCTCTGTCGGGGCCTCTAATGAAAAACTGTTTTTT.